The present T cell receptor beta chain was sequenced within a study of blood T cell repertoires in COVID-19. For the study at large: There were acute and convalescent COVID-19 samples, and they came from the United States, Italy and Spain. T cells, B-cell-depleted T cells, or PBMCs provided the cDNA or gDNA that served as material.

Per the original data handling: Cell counts per sample came from amplifying reference gene primers. Using immunoSEQ multiplex PCR, the repertoire was profiled, and TCRdb retains in-frame clones only, with some absent. V and J calls and clone size are given by that table; D and trimming were obtained from the DNA. The sample shows approximately 26,000 clones, around 90% of them seen only once. V was trimmed by 7 bases and J by 5 bases, leaving 17 bases between them. This CDR3 has 14 residues. The V gene's germline CDR1 is MNHEY and CDR2 SMNVEV (reference sequence). The sequence came from a human donor in a cohort sampled during active COVID-19. The V and J genes are TRBV27 and TRBJ1-1; possibly TRBD1 for D (5 bases). Sequenced material: peripheral blood. The CDR3 spells CASTTGPGGTEAFF. CDR3 bases: TGTGCCAGCACTACCGGGCCGGGGGGGACTGAAGCTTTCTTT.